This T cell receptor (beta chain) originates from a study of tumor and adjacent non-tumor tissue in lung cancer. Study outcomes and limitations: Top 100 clones took a larger repertoire share in normal lung.

TCRbeta libraries were built with three rounds of nested PCR, modified from ARM-PCR. From the multiplex PCR reads, TCRdb called clonotypes with MiXCR, one entry per CDR3 protein. Seen here are about 100,000 distinct CDR3 sequences, around three fifths observed once, and the top ten hold roughly 19%. RNA was extracted from bulk tissue without any cell sorting. The normal lung tissue was taken more than 3 cm from the tumor edge. This clonotype was picked up one time. Its target is unknown. The junction differs from germline at one of its ends, possibly a read error. Sequencing was done on a sample of distant non-tumor lung tissue. The TCR originated in a man aged 30 to 45 with non-small cell lung cancer.

CDR3 sequence: CTSSRTRGVTRNIQYF. The CDR3 coding sequence is TGTACCAGCAGCAGAACTAGGGGGGTGACCAGAAACATTCAGTACTTC. The genes are TRBV11-3 and TRBJ2-4; either TRBD1 or TRBD2 may supply D (6 bases each). The CDR3 is 16 amino acids. CDR1 and CDR2 (germline): SGHNT, YENEEA.